The 8 T cell receptor beta chains in this list originate from one sample, sequenced in a study of OX40 agonist ivuxolimab in advanced cancers. The data were produced by immunoSEQ multiplex PCR, yet TCRdb's version contains in-frame clones alone and is incomplete. The table has about 130,000 clones, approximately 94% seen once. The sequencing used CD4+ or CD8+ T cells sorted from blood, collected in a trial of the OX40 agonist ivuxolimab. The source is an adult with an advanced solid tumor such as melanoma, head and neck, liver or kidney cancer.

The chain carries TRBV28 and TRBJ2-7, with D possibly matching TRBD1 (6 bases). Trimming stripped 8 bases from V and 2 bases from J, with 19 bases between. The CDR3 covers 15 residues. Germline V gives CDR1 MDHEN, CDR2 SYDVKM. DNA for the CDR3: TGTGCCAGCCGATCGCCGTCCGAGGGGGCCTACGAGCAGTACTTC. It encodes CASRSPSEGAYEQYF. Using reference TRBV28 and TRBJ2-7 for the parts outside the CDR3, the full variable domain is DVKVTQSSRYLVKRTGEKVFLECVQDMDHENMFWYRQDPGLGLRLIYFSYDVKMKEKGDIPEGYSVSREKKERFSLILESASTNQTSMYLCASRSPSEGAYEQYFGPGTRLTVT.

This chain uses TRBV25-1 with TRBJ1-2; D remains unclear. The germline CDR1 and CDR2 sequences are MGHDK and SYGVNS. The ends were cut back, 5 bases at V and 6 bases at J, with 7 bases in the middle. This CDR3 spans 11 amino acids. This CDR3 reads CASSLGNGYTF. The CDR3 DNA follows: TGTGCCAGCAGTTTAGGGAATGGCTACACCTTC.

The chain recombines TRBV7-9 with TRBJ2-5; D possibly corresponds to TRBD2 (5 bases). V dropped 5 bases and J dropped 9 bases, with 10 bases sitting between them. The CDR3 loop spans 11 amino acids. The germline V gene encodes CDR1 SEHNR and CDR2 FQNEAQ (reference sequence). The CDR3 nucleotides read TGTGCCAGCAGCGCCGTCGGGGCCCAGTACTTC. Encoded protein: CASSAVGAQYF.

The rearrangement uses TRBV6-5 and TRBJ1-3; D gene uncertain. V dropped 9 bases and J dropped 0 bases, with 9 bases sitting between them. The CDR3 extends over 13 amino acids. The germline gives CDR1 MNHEY, CDR2 SVGAGI. DNA of the CDR3: TGTGCCAGACTTCCAGACTCTGGAAACACCATATATTTT. It codes for CARLPDSGNTIYF.

This clone was seen only once. CDR3 sequence reads: CASSQGVYGYTF. The CDR3 DNA reads TGTGCCAGCAGCCAAGGGGTCTATGGCTACACCTTC. The V and J genes are TRBV7-9 and TRBJ1-2, with D possibly being TRBD1 (5 bases). Trimming pared 5 bases from V and 4 bases from J, leaving 8 bases between. CDR1 and CDR2 (germline): SEHNR, FQNEAQ (reference sequence). The CDR3 extends over 12 amino acids.

The chain employs TRBV6-6 and TRBJ2-2, with TRBD1 matching 7 bases. The CDR3 sequence is 16 residues long. Germline V gene sequence: CDR1 MNHNY, CDR2 SVGAGI (reference sequence). J lost 0 bases, V lost 5 bases, and 6 bases had no gene match. The CDR3 DNA is TGTGCCAGCAGTACGACAGGGTCCCCGAACACCGGGGAGCTGTTTTTT. Translation gives CASSTTGSPNTGELFF.

The gene calls are TRBV9 and TRBJ1-5; possibly TRBD1 for D (6 bases). The germline V and J ends were trimmed by 3 bases and 0 bases, with 13 bases remaining between them. This CDR3 has 16 amino acids. Germline V CDR1 and CDR2: SGDLS, YYNGEE. The CDR3 nucleotides read TGTGCCAGCAGCGCTCCCCCAGGGGATAGCAATCAGCCCCAGCATTTT. Protein product: CASSAPPGDSNQPQHF.

The chain joins TRBV10-3 to TRBJ1-1; D unresolved. Trimming removed 0 bases at V and 3 bases at J, with 23 bases between. Germline lookup yields CDR1 ENHRY and CDR2 SYGVKD. The CDR3 runs 19 residues. Here the CDR3 DNA reads TGTGCCATCAGTGAGTCGAGGGTCCGGGCTCATCCCTCGGACACTGAAGCTTTCTTT. Its protein is CAISESRVRAHPSDTEAFF.